This entry concerns a single T cell receptor beta chain. This specimen belongs to a study of T-cell memory formation after mild COVID-19. TCRdb re-called the 5' RACE reads with MiXCR, one entry per CDR3 protein. The sample lists about 140,000 distinct CDR3 sequences, 11% to 15% seen once, with 25% to 30% in the top ten. The length of the CDR3 is 16 residues. V dropped 3 bases and J dropped 4 bases, with 16 bases sitting between them. Germline loops: CDR1 KGHSH, CDR2 LQKENI. The source is an adult woman who had mild COVID-19 (a few samples of this study predate the infection). Cell type and time point are not known. The chain combines TRBV18 with TRBJ2-1; D gene uncertain. Sequencing was done on a sample of PBMCs or a T cell subset sorted from them (not recorded which). This CDR3 is CASSPPEVLGYNEQFF. The DNA of the CDR3 is TGTGCCAGCTCACCCCCGGAAGTTTTAGGGTACAATGAGCAGTTCTTC.